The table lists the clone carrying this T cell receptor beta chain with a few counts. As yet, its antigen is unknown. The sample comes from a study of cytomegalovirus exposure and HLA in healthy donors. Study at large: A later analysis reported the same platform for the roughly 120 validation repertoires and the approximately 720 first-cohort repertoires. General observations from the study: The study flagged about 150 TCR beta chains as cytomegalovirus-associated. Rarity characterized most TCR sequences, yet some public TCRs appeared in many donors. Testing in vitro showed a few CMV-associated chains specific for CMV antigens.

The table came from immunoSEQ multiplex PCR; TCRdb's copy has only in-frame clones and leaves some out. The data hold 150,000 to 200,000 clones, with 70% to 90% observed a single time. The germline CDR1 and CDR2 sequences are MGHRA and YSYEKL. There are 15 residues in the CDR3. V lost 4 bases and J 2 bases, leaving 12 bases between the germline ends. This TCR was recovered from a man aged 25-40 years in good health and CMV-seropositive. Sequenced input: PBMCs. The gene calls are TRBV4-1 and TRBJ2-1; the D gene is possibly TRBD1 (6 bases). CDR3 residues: CASSPTGFTYNEQFF. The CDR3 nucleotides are TGCGCCAGCAGCCCTACAGGGTTTACCTACAATGAGCAGTTCTTC.